This T cell receptor beta chain was recovered during a study of blood T cell repertoires in COVID-19 (dated by TCRdb to 2020 to 2022). Describing the broader study: Samples from collaborators originated in the United States, Italy and Spain and spanned both the acute and convalescent phases of COVID-19. Subjects who had been exposed to COVID-19, were actively infected with it, or had recovered from it provided the deeply sampled blood TCRbeta repertoires that made up the dataset. Samples were obtained from the ongoing ImmuneRACE study (first 160 participants) and from about 1,300 subjects provided by 6 global collaborators. HLA class I and class II types, where available, came from metadata supplied by the sample provider rather than from assay-based typing. The repertoires were made available in a free public database intended to serve as a resource for research on the immune response to SARS-CoV-2. The prospective study material was composed of cDNA or gDNA derived from T cells, B-cell-depleted T cells, or PBMCs. Sample metadata almost always included a de-identified subject ID, COVID-19 status, age in years and sex. The full study reports these points: Clinical and demographic metadata were provided uncurated, with the amount varying by source and participant.

Taken from the germline V gene, the CDR1 and CDR2 loops are SGHRS and YFSETQ. Trimming costs V 1 base and J 6 bases, and their ends lie 16 bases apart. The CDR3 measures 16 amino acids from cysteine to phenylalanine. Only CDR3 DNA is held: 48 bases, read in frame from base 1. As concerns this clone: Its antigen remains unidentified. Base qualities were left out, and no much larger clone turns up one base away.

TCRbeta CDR3 regions were amplified from genomic DNA by means of the immunoSEQ Assay, a bias-controlled multiplex PCR. The original methods were these. Nucleated cell counts per sample were estimated from amplification of reference gene primers within the assay. Sequence reads were collapsed and filtered to measure the absolute abundance of every unique TCRbeta CDR3 rearrangement. For each sample, productive Simpson clonality was calculated as the square root of Simpson's diversity index over productive rearrangements. What TCRdb holds here is the immuneACCESS table cut down to in-frame rearrangements. Part of the clones is not present; checked against another copy, under half of the missing clones reflect an unresolved V gene, and the others are unexplained. V, J and clone size are those of that table, while D and trimming were read from the DNA. The sample profile shows approximately 99,000 clones; about four fifths of them were found once. The ten largest make up about 4% of the sample.

Collaborating institutions collected whole blood in K2EDTA tubes following their own protocols. For TCRbeta analysis, collaborators shipped samples as frozen whole blood, isolated PBMCs, or DNA extracted from either of those sample types. The source of this sequence is a woman in her 70s with acute or convalescent COVID-19. Sample: peripheral blood. The V gene is TRBV5-1 and the J gene is TRBJ2-2; matching of 5 bases hints at TRBD1 as the D gene. The DNA sequence follows: TGCGCCAGCAGCTTGCAGGGCACAGATCTGGCCGGGGAGCTGTTTTTT. This translates into CASSLQGTDLAGELFF.